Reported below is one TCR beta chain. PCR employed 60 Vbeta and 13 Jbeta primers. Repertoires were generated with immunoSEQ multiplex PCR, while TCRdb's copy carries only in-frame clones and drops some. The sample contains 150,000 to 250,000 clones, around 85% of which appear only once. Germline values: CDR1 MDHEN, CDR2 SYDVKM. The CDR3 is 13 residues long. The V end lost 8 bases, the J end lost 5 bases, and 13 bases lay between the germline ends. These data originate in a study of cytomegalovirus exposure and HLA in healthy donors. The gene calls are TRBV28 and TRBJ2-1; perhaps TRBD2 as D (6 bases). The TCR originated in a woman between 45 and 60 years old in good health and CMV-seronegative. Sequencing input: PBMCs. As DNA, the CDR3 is TGTGCCAGCTATCGGGACTCTGACAATGAGCAGTTCTTC. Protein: CASYRDSDNEQFF. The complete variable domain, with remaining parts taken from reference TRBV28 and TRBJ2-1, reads DVKVTQSSRYLVKRTGEKVFLECVQDMDHENMFWYRQDPGLGLRLIYFSYDVKMKEKGDIPEGYSVSREKKERFSLILESASTNQTSMYLCASYRDSDNEQFFGPGTRLTVL.